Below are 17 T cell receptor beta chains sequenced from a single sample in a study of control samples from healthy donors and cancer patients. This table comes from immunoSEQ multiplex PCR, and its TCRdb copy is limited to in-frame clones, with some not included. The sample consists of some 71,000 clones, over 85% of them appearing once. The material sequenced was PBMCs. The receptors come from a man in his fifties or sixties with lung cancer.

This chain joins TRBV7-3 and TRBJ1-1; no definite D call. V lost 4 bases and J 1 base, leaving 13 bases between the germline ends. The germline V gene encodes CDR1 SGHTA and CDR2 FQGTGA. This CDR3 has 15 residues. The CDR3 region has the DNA TGTGCCAGCAGCTCCTCTAGAGCAAGGAACACTGAAGCTTTCTTT. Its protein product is CASSSSRARNTEAFF.

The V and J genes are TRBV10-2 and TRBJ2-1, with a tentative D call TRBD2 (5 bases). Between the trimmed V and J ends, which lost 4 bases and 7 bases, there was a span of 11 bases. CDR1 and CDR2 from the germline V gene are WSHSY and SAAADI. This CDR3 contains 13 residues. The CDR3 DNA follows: TGCGCCAGCAGTGGGAATAGCGTGAATGAGCAGTTCTTC. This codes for CASSGNSVNEQFF.

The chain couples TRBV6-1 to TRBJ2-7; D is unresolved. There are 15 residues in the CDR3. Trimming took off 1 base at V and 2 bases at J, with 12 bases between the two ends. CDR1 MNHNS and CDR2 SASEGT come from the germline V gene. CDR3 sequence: CASSEGPLVPYEQYF. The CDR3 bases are TGTGCCAGCAGTGAAGGCCCCCTAGTTCCCTACGAGCAGTACTTC.

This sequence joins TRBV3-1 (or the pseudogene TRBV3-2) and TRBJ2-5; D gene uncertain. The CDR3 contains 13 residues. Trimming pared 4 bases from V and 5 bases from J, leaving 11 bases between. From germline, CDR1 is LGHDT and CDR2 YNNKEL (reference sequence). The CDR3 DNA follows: TGTGCCAGCAGCCTGGGTAGATTGGAGACCCAGTACTTC. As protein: CASSLGRLETQYF.

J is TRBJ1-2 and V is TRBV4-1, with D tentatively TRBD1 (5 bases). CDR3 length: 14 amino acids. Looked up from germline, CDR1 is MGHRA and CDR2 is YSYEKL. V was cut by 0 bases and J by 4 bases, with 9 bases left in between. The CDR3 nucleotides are TGCGCCAGCAGCCAAGAGACAGTTAGCTATGGCTACACCTTC. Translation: CASSQETVSYGYTF.

The CDR3 loop reads CASSDQGALTSGGTDTQYF. The CDR3 coding sequence is TGTGCCAGCTCAGACCAGGGGGCCCTAACTAGCGGGGGCACAGATACGCAGTATTTT. V gene TRBV18 combines with J gene TRBJ2-3; 10 bases match TRBD2. The germline V gene encodes CDR1 KGHSH and CDR2 LQKENI. The CDR3 is 19 residues long. The junction had 15 bases not matched to a gene; V was cut back by 5 bases and J by 1 base.

The DNA of the CDR3 is TGTGCCAGTAACCGGGACAGGGGAAACGAGCAGTACTTC. Protein: CASNRDRGNEQYF. The rearrangement joins TRBV12-3 or TRBV12-4 to TRBJ2-7; 10 positions match TRBD1. V lost 9 bases and J lost 5; bases outside the gene matches: 7. The CDR3 is 13 amino acids.

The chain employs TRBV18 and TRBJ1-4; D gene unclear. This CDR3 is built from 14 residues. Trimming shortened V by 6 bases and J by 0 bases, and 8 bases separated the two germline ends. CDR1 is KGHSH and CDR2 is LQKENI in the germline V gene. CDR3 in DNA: TGTGCCAGCTCCCCTAGCTCAACTAATGAAAAACTGTTTTTT. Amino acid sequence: CASSPSSTNEKLFF.

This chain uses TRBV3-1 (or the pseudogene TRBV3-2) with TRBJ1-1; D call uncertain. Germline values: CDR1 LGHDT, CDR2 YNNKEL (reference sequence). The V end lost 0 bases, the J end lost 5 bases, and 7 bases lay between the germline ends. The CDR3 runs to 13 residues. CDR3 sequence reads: CASSQERRTEAFF. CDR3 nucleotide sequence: TGTGCCAGCAGCCAAGAACGGCGGACTGAAGCTTTCTTT.

This chain's CDR3 is CASSIRTQGYGYTF. The CDR3 DNA is TGTGCCAGTAGTATACGGACGCAGGGGTATGGCTACACCTTC. This rearrangement joins TRBV19 to TRBJ1-2; maybe TRBD1 (6 bases). The V gene's germline CDR1 is LNHDA and CDR2 SQIVND (reference sequence). Trimming took off 2 bases at V and 5 bases at J, with 12 bases between the two ends. This CDR3 is built from 14 residues.

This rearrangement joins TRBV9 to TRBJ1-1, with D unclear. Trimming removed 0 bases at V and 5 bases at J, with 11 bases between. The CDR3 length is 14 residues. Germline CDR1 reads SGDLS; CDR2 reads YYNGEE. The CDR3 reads CASSVAGLLTEAFF. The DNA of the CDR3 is TGTGCCAGCAGCGTAGCCGGCTTATTAACTGAAGCTTTCTTT.

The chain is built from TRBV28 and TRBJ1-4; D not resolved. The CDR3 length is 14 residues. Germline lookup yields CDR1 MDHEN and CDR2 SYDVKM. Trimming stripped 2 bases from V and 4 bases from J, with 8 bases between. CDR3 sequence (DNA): TGTGCCAGCAGTTTACGGCAGTTTAATGAAAAACTGTTTTTT. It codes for CASSLRQFNEKLFF.

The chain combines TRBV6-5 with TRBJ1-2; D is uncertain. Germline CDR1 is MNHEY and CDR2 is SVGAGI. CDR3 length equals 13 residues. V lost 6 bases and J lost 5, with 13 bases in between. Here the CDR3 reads CASSRGRLYGYTF. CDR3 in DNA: TGTGCCAGCAGCCGAGGACGGTTATATGGCTACACCTTC.

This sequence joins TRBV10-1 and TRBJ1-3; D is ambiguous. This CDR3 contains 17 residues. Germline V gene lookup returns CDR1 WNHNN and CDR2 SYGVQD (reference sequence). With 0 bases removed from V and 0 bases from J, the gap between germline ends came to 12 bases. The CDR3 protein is CASSESRRENSGNTIYF. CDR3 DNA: TGCGCCAGCAGTGAGTCCAGGAGGGAGAACTCTGGAAACACCATATATTTT.

In DNA form, the CDR3 reads TGTGCCAGCAGCTTGGCGGGGTACTATGACTATGGCTACACCTTC. This gives the protein CASSLAGYYDYGYTF. V gene TRBV5-4 combines with J gene TRBJ1-2; D unresolved. CDR1 is SGHNT and CDR2 is YYREEE in the germline V gene (reference sequence). The CDR3 runs to 15 residues. V shed 0 bases and J shed 3 bases, with 12 bases lying between them.

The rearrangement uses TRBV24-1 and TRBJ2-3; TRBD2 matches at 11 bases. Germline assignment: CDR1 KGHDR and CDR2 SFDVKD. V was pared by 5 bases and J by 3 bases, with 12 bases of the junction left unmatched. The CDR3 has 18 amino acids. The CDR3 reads CATSASNGLAGGTDTQYF. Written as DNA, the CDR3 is TGTGCCACCAGTGCCTCCAACGGCCTAGCGGGGGGTACAGATACGCAGTATTTT.

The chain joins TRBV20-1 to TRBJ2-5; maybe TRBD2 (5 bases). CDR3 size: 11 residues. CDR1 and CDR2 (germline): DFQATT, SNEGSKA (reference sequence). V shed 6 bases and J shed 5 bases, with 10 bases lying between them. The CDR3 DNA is TGCAGTGCCCTGACTAAGGAGACCCAGTACTTC. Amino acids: CSALTKETQYF.